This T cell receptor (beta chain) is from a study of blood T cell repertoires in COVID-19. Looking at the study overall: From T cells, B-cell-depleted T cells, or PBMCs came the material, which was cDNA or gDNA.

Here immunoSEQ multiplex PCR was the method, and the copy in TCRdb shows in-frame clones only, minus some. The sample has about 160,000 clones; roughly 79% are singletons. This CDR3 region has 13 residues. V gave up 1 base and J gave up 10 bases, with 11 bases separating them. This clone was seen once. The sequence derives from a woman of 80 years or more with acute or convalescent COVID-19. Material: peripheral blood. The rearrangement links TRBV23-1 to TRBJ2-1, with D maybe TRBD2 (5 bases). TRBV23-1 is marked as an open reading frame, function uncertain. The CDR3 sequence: CASSQWPTREQFF. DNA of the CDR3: TGCGCCAGCAGTCAATGGCCTACTAGAGAGCAGTTCTTC.